The rows below give T cell receptor beta chains drawn from one sample of a study of cytomegalovirus exposure and HLA in healthy donors. Measured with immunoSEQ multiplex PCR; TCRdb has only the in-frame clones, and not every one. The table lists approximately 190,000 clones, roughly 82% of them singletons. The specimen sequenced was PBMCs. These receptors were taken from a woman aged 45-65 years in good health and CMV-seropositive. CDR3s include the opening cysteine and the closing phenylalanine or tryptophan. Each record gives: CDR3 protein, CDR3 DNA, V gene, J gene, D gene, clone size. The D gene is left open where the match is weak. Size values are once, few and many counts, or a class for expanded clones, and some rows have none.

CDR3: CASTQGNSIRTPYEQYF
DNA: TGTGCCAGCACCCAGGGGAACTCCATTCGGACCCCCTACGAGCAGTACTTC
V: TRBV25-1
J: TRBJ2-7
D: .
size: .

CDR3: CASSVGLASGETQYF
DNA: TGTGCCAGCAGTGTGGGACTAGCTTCTGGGGAGACCCAGTACTTC
V: TRBV6-5
J: TRBJ2-5
D: TRBD2
size: .

CDR3: CSVSDRGHYEKLFF
DNA: TGCAGCGTTTCTGACAGGGGGCACTATGAAAAACTGTTTTTT
V: TRBV29-1
J: TRBJ1-4
D: TRBD1
size: once

CDR3: CATRGRMNTEAFF
DNA: TGTGCCACCCGGGGGAGGATGAACACTGAAGCTTTCTTT
V: TRBV27
J: TRBJ1-1
D: .
size: .

CDR3: CASRFGQGDYGYTF
DNA: TGTGCCAGCAGATTCGGACAGGGAGACTATGGCTACACCTTC
V: TRBV5-4
J: TRBJ1-2
D: TRBD1
size: .

CDR3: CSSRSTSGGSTDTQYF
DNA: TGTTCCAGCAGATCTACTAGCGGGGGAAGCACAGATACGCAGTATTTT
V: TRBV7-9
J: TRBJ2-3
D: TRBD2
size: .

CDR3: CASSSEKIYSNQPQHF
DNA: TGTGCCAGCAGCTCCGAGAAGATTTATAGCAATCAGCCCCAGCATTTT
V: TRBV7-2
J: TRBJ1-5
D: .
size: .

CDR3: CASLGPDYEQYF
DNA: TGTGCCAGCCTTGGGCCGGACTACGAGCAGTACTTC
V: TRBV7-9
J: TRBJ2-7
D: .
size: .

CDR3: CASSLGTTAVLYTF
DNA: TGTGCCAGCAGCTTGGGAACGACAGCCGTTCTCTACACCTTC
V: TRBV5-6
J: TRBJ1-2
D: .
size: few

CDR3: CARGGERETQYF
DNA: TGTGCCCGGGGCGGGGAACGAGAGACCCAGTACTTC
V: TRBV30
J: TRBJ2-5
D: .
size: .

CDR3: CASSGLAGVPYEQYF
DNA: TGTGCCAGCTCGGGGCTAGCGGGTGTACCCTACGAGCAGTACTTC
V: TRBV18
J: TRBJ2-7
D: TRBD2
size: .

CDR3: CASSPPAGANVLTF
DNA: TGTGCCAGCTCACCACCCGCTGGGGCCAACGTCCTGACTTTC
V: TRBV18
J: TRBJ2-6
D: .
size: .

CDR3: CASSFLGGWQPQHF
DNA: TGTGCCAGCAGCTTTTTAGGGGGCTGGCAGCCCCAGCATTTT
V: TRBV7-2
J: TRBJ1-5
D: TRBD1
size: once

CDR3: CASSQEGQGVAGELFF
DNA: TGTGCCAGCAGCCAAGAGGGACAGGGTGTCGCCGGGGAGCTGTTTTTT
V: TRBV4-2
J: TRBJ2-2
D: TRBD1
size: .

CDR3: CASSLEGGQPQHF
DNA: TGCGCCAGCAGCTTGGAAGGAGGGCAGCCCCAGCATTTT
V: TRBV5-1
J: TRBJ1-5
D: .
size: few

CDR3: CASMRQISGNTIYF
DNA: TGTGCCAGCATGAGACAGATCTCTGGAAACACCATATATTTT
V: TRBV6-5
J: TRBJ1-3
D: .
size: few

CDR3: CASSQDQTDGNTIYF
DNA: TGCGCCAGCAGCCAAGATCAGACAGATGGAAACACCATATATTTT
V: TRBV4-1
J: TRBJ1-3
D: .
size: few

CDR3: CASSTSFDQPQHF
DNA: TGTGCCAGCTCAACTAGTTTCGACCAGCCCCAGCATTTT
V: TRBV18
J: TRBJ1-5
D: .
size: .

CDR3: CASSSTSSTGELFF
DNA: TGTGCCAGCAGTTCGACTTCTTCCACCGGGGAGCTGTTTTTT
V: TRBV6-6
J: TRBJ2-2
D: .
size: .

CDR3: CSVRGTSGYEQYF
DNA: TGCAGCGTTAGAGGGACTAGCGGATACGAGCAGTACTTC
V: TRBV29-1
J: TRBJ2-7
D: TRBD2
size: .

CDR3: CASSATSYGYTF
DNA: TGTGCCAGCAGTGCGACTTCCTATGGCTACACCTTC
V: TRBV6-1
J: TRBJ1-2
D: .
size: .

CDR3: CASSPLMESSGNTIYF
DNA: TGTGCCAGTAGTCCTCTTATGGAGAGCTCTGGAAACACCATATATTTT
V: TRBV19
J: TRBJ1-3
D: .
size: .

CDR3: CASSEADRYVLGNTEAFF
DNA: TGTGCCAGCAGTGAAGCGGATAGGTATGTTCTCGGAAACACTGAAGCTTTCTTT
V: TRBV6-4
J: TRBJ1-1
D: .
size: .

CDR3: CASSQELGGKTMNTEAFF
DNA: TGCGCCAGCAGCCAAGAACTTGGGGGGAAAACCATGAACACTGAAGCTTTCTTT
V: TRBV4-1
J: TRBJ1-1
D: .
size: .

CDR3: CASSLKGTGVYTF
DNA: TGTGCCAGCAGCTTAAAGGGGACAGGGGTTTACACCTTC
V: TRBV7-8
J: TRBJ1-2
D: TRBD1
size: .

CDR3: CASSIVASHTGELFF
DNA: TGTGCCAGTAGTATAGTAGCCAGCCACACCGGGGAGCTGTTTTTT
V: TRBV19
J: TRBJ2-2
D: .
size: .

CDR3: CASSPGLAGGLLSNEQFF
DNA: TGTGCCAGCAGCCCGGGGCTAGCGGGGGGTTTGTTAAGCAATGAGCAGTTCTTC
V: TRBV9
J: TRBJ2-1
D: TRBD2
size: .

CDR3: CASRNSGGAWNEQFF
DNA: TGTGCCAGCAGAAATAGCGGGGGGGCCTGGAATGAGCAGTTCTTC
V: TRBV6-5
J: TRBJ2-1
D: TRBD2
size: .

CDR3: CASSSRDSYQPQHF
DNA: TGTGCCAGTAGTTCGAGGGACAGTTATCAGCCCCAGCATTTT
V: TRBV19
J: TRBJ1-5
D: TRBD1
size: .

CDR3: CASSPGSGGLQETQYF
DNA: TGTGCCAGCAGCCCGGGTAGCGGGGGGCTCCAAGAGACCCAGTACTTC
V: TRBV5-8
J: TRBJ2-5
D: TRBD2
size: .

CDR3: CASRPGGKSNQPQHF
DNA: TGTGCCAGCAGACCCGGGGGAAAGAGCAATCAGCCCCAGCATTTT
V: TRBV6-5
J: TRBJ1-5
D: .
size: .

CDR3: CASSLQGGGYSNQPQHF
DNA: TGTGCCAGCTCACTACAGGGTGGGGGATATAGCAATCAGCCCCAGCATTTT
V: TRBV18
J: TRBJ1-5
D: .
size: .

CDR3: CAIGTGVTGELFF
DNA: TGTGCCATCGGGACAGGCGTCACCGGGGAGCTGTTTTTT
V: TRBV10-3
J: TRBJ2-2
D: TRBD1
size: once

CDR3: CASSWTSAQETQYF
DNA: TGTGCCAGCAGTTGGACTAGCGCACAAGAGACCCAGTACTTC
V: TRBV7-9
J: TRBJ2-5
D: TRBD2
size: .

CDR3: CASSLTGGNQETQYF
DNA: TGCGCCAGCAGCTTGACGGGGGGGAACCAAGAGACCCAGTACTTC
V: TRBV5-1
J: TRBJ2-5
D: TRBD2
size: once

CDR3: CASSETPGNQPQHF
DNA: TGTGCCAGCAGTGAAACCCCAGGCAATCAGCCCCAGCATTTT
V: TRBV2
J: TRBJ1-5
D: .
size: .

CDR3: CASSLFVTGQISYEQYF
DNA: TGTGCCAGCAGCTTATTTGTTACGGGACAGATTTCTTACGAGCAGTACTTC
V: TRBV7-2
J: TRBJ2-7
D: TRBD1
size: .

CDR3: CASSLGGAKLFF
DNA: TGCGCCAGCAGCCTAGGAGGAGCGAAACTGTTTTTT
V: TRBV4-3
J: TRBJ1-4
D: .
size: once

CDR3: CASSERAGGRNEQFF
DNA: TGTGCCAGCAGTGAAAGGGCGGGGGGGCGAAATGAGCAGTTCTTC
V: TRBV6-1
J: TRBJ2-1
D: TRBD2
size: .

CDR3: CASSPYDERGDEQYF
DNA: TGTGCCAGCAGCCCATACGACGAGCGGGGGGACGAGCAGTACTTC
V: TRBV7-8
J: TRBJ2-7
D: TRBD2
size: .

CDR3: CASSLGDSVYNEQFF
DNA: TGCGCCAGCAGCTTGGGGGACAGCGTATACAATGAGCAGTTCTTC
V: TRBV5-1
J: TRBJ2-1
D: TRBD1
size: .

CDR3: CASSPTQINQPQHF
DNA: TGTGCCAGTAGTCCTACCCAAATAAATCAGCCCCAGCATTTT
V: TRBV19
J: TRBJ1-5
D: .
size: .

CDR3: CASSLASGVSYEQYF
DNA: TGTGCCAGCAGCTTAGCTAGCGGGGTTTCCTACGAGCAGTACTTC
V: TRBV7-2
J: TRBJ2-7
D: TRBD2
size: .

CDR3: CASKKDRSGYGYTF
DNA: TGTGCCAGCAAAAAGGACAGGTCTGGCTATGGCTACACCTTC
V: TRBV7-8
J: TRBJ1-2
D: TRBD1
size: .

CDR3: CASSSQGGSYGYTF
DNA: TGTGCCAGCAGTTCGCAGGGTGGTAGCTATGGCTACACCTTC
V: TRBV28
J: TRBJ1-2
D: .
size: .

CDR3: CASSQEEAGEETQYF
DNA: TGTGCCAGCAGCCAAGAGGAAGCGGGGGAAGAGACCCAGTACTTC
V: TRBV5-4
J: TRBJ2-5
D: TRBD2
size: .

CDR3: CASSWDRRRLSYTF
DNA: TGTGCCAGCAGCTGGGACAGACGAAGGCTGAGCTACACCTTC
V: TRBV7-6
J: TRBJ1-2
D: TRBD1
size: .